Presented here are 26 T cell receptor beta chains from one specimen sequenced in a study of T cells in localized non-small cell lung cancer. Clones were sequenced by immunoSEQ multiplex PCR, and TCRdb holds only the in-frame ones, with some missing. The sample has around 9,600 clones; over 85% are singletons. The material was peripheral blood, obtained before any cancer treatment. These receptor sequences come from a female donor of 60 years or more with stage II squamous cell lung carcinoma.

The chain couples TRBV5-1 to TRBJ1-2; 8 bases match TRBD1. Germline-derived CDR1 and CDR2 are SGHRS and YFSETQ. Trimming at V came to 2 bases and at J to 8 bases, leaving 11 bases not matched to a gene. The CDR3 has 15 residues. The CDR3 bases are TGCGCCAGCAGCTTCCGACAGGGGTTTGAAGTAGGCTACACCTTC. It encodes CASSFRQGFEVGYTF.

The chain carries TRBV6-1 and TRBJ1-2, with 8 bases identical to TRBD1. The CDR3 extends over 14 amino acids. Germline V gives CDR1 MNHNS, CDR2 SASEGT. J gave up 8 bases and V 6 bases, and 11 bases lay outside the gene matches. CDR3 region: CASSPRGLLGGYTF. CDR3 DNA: TGTGCCAGCAGCCCCAGGGGGCTCCTCGGGGGCTACACCTTC.

This clone was counted once. This chain connects TRBV18 to TRBJ2-1; TRBD1 is a possible D gene (6 bases). The V end was cut by 3 bases, the J end by 5 bases, with 8 bases between. This CDR3 spans 13 amino acids. In germline, CDR1 is KGHSH, CDR2 LQKENI. The CDR3 bases are TGTGCCAGCTCACCTACAGGGAACAATGAGCAGTTCTTC. It yields the protein CASSPTGNNEQFF. Combining the CDR3 with reference TRBV18 and TRBJ2-1 gives the whole variable domain NAGVMQNPRHLVRRRGQEARLRCSPMKGHSHVYWYRQLPEEGLKFMVYLQKENIIDESGMPKERFSAEFPKEGPSILRIQQVVRGDSAAYFCASSPTGNNEQFFGPGTRLTVL.

The chain is built from TRBV9 and TRBJ2-2; possibly TRBD1 or TRBD2 for D (5 bases each). From germline, CDR1 is SGDLS and CDR2 YYNGEE. This CDR3 region has 14 residues. The germline V and J ends were trimmed by 4 bases and 7 bases, with 14 bases remaining between them. Written as DNA, the CDR3 is TGTGCCAGCAGCTTCGGGACGGCGGTCGGGGAGCTGTTTTTT. Its protein is CASSFGTAVGELFF.

The rearrangement joins TRBV27 to TRBJ2-3; unclear D gene. The CDR3 contains 15 residues. V was pared by 3 bases and J by 6 bases, with 16 bases between. The germline gives CDR1 MNHEY, CDR2 SMNVEV (reference sequence). In DNA, the CDR3 is TGTGCCAGCAGTTTGTACCCCCGTGAGGAGGATACGCAGTATTTT. Translation gives CASSLYPREEDTQYF.

The chain combines TRBV6-1 with TRBJ2-3; 7 nucleotides align to TRBD1. V was clipped by 10 bases and J by 1 base; unmatched bases: 5. CDR1 is MNHNS, CDR2 SASEGT, per germline. The length of the CDR3 is 13 residues. The CDR3 here is CATRGQGTDTQYF. As DNA, the CDR3 is TGTGCCACACGCGGACAGGGCACAGATACGCAGTATTTT.

The J gene is TRBJ1-2, the V gene TRBV11-2, with D possibly matching TRBD1 (5 bases). CDR3 length: 14 amino acids. Germline V gene data show CDR1 as SGHAT and CDR2 as FQNNGV. V lost 5 bases and J 7 bases, leaving 17 bases between the germline ends. The CDR3 nucleotides read TGTGCCAGCAGCCAAACAGGTGCGGTGGGTGGCTACACCTTC. Translating gives CASSQTGAVGGYTF.

The chain carries TRBV5-4 and TRBJ2-7; no clear D gene. This CDR3 region has 13 residues. Trimming pared 2 bases from V and 2 bases from J, leaving 8 bases between. Germline CDR1 is SGHNT and CDR2 is YYREEE (reference sequence). The CDR3 DNA reads as TGTGCCAGCAGCTTCGGCGAGACCTACGAGCAGTACGTC. Protein product: CASSFGETYEQYV.

J is TRBJ1-1 and V is TRBV4-2; D unresolved. The V gene lost 0 bases and the J gene lost 0 bases, with 17 bases spanning the gap. Germline V gene data show CDR1 as LGHNA and CDR2 as YNFKEQ. The CDR3 is 18 residues long. The CDR3 DNA reads as TGTGCCAGCAGCCAAGAAGCTCTTCAGGTGGCCATGAACACTGAAGCTTTCTTT. This translates into CASSQEALQVAMNTEAFF.

This chain connects TRBV7-9 to TRBJ2-7; 8 bases align to TRBD2. Germline-derived CDR1 and CDR2 are SEHNR and FQNEAQ (reference sequence). The CDR3 is made up of 16 amino acids. The ends lost 7 bases at V and 2 bases at J; junction bases unmatched: 13. CDR3 amino acids: CASTDLSGTLAYEQYF. Here the CDR3 DNA reads TGTGCCAGCACCGACCTTAGCGGGACCCTTGCCTACGAGCAGTACTTC.

The chain is built from TRBV6-5 and TRBJ1-2; D ambiguous. The CDR3 spans 15 residues. Trimming stripped 6 bases from V and 1 base from J, with 15 bases between. Per germline, CDR1 MNHEY and CDR2 SVGAGI. The CDR3, as DNA: TGTGCCAGCAGGTCGGCAAGGCGGCATAACTATGGCTACACCTTC. Protein: CASRSARRHNYGYTF.

The V gene is TRBV19, the J gene TRBJ2-6; D not resolved. This CDR3 comprises 17 residues. V lost 7 bases and J lost 0, with 16 bases in between. Looked up from germline, CDR1 is LNHDA and CDR2 is SQIVND (reference sequence). The chain's CDR3 is CASIKDLRSSGANVLTF. The CDR3 DNA follows: TGTGCCAGTATTAAGGATTTGCGGTCCTCTGGGGCCAACGTCCTGACTTTC.

CDR3: CASTLNRDYGYTF. CDR3 coding DNA: TGTGCCAGTACCCTTAACAGGGACTATGGCTACACCTTC. The V call is TRBV19, the J call TRBJ1-2, with D perhaps matching TRBD1 (6 bases). V lost 7 bases and J 3 bases, leaving 12 bases between the germline ends. This CDR3 comprises 13 residues. Germline V gene lookup returns CDR1 LNHDA and CDR2 SQIVND (reference sequence).

This chain uses TRBV9 with TRBJ2-5; 7 bases fit TRBD2. The junction had 5 bases not matched to a gene; V was cut back by 1 base and J by 2 bases. The CDR3 has 15 residues. Germline V CDR1 and CDR2: SGDLS, YYNGEE. CDR3 amino acids: CASSVSPSGQETQYF. The CDR3 DNA follows: TGTGCCAGCAGCGTAAGTCCTAGCGGACAAGAGACCCAGTACTTC.

The gene calls are TRBV19 and TRBJ1-2, with D hard to call. The V gene lost 4 bases and the J gene lost 7 bases, with 13 bases spanning the gap. The CDR3 totals 13 residues. CDR1 and CDR2 (germline): LNHDA, SQIVND (reference sequence). As DNA, the CDR3 is TGTGCCAGTAGTACCTCGCCGGACGCTGGCTACACCTTC. Protein: CASSTSPDAGYTF.

The chain uses TRBV5-1 and TRBJ2-4; 7 bases map to TRBD1. Germline V gene sequence: CDR1 SGHRS, CDR2 YFSETQ. The CDR3 consists of 19 residues. Losses at the gene ends were 4 bases for V and 0 bases for J; bases not matched to a gene: 16. CDR3 bases: TGCGCCAGCAGCCCCTGGGACAGCACCGTCGGTTCAGCCAAAAACATTCAGTACTTC. This translates into CASSPWDSTVGSAKNIQYF.

The chain recombines TRBV6-5 with TRBJ2-1; the D call may be TRBD1 or TRBD2 (5 bases each). This CDR3 has 13 amino acids. Trimming removed 5 bases from V and 4 bases from J, with 9 bases in between. The V gene's germline CDR1 is MNHEY and CDR2 SVGAGI. CDR3 coding DNA: TGTGCCAGCAGTCGGGGCCTTTACAATGAGCAGTTCTTC. It codes for CASSRGLYNEQFF.

The chain is built from TRBV7-9 and TRBJ1-2; tentative D call: TRBD1 (5 bases). The CDR3 loop spans 15 amino acids. The germline CDR1 and CDR2 sequences are SEHNR and FQNEAQ (reference sequence). Trimming took 3 bases from V and 0 from J, leaving 11 bases between them. CDR3 residues: CASSFSGTANYGYTF. CDR3 bases: TGTGCCAGCAGCTTTTCGGGGACGGCTAACTATGGCTACACCTTC.

This chain joins TRBV5-6 and TRBJ1-4; D remains ambiguous. V dropped 7 bases and J dropped 0 bases, with 13 bases sitting between them. Germline CDR1 SGHDT, CDR2 YYEEEE. The CDR3 loop spans 15 amino acids. The CDR3 bases are TGTGCCAGCTTCCGGTTTGCCTCAACTAATGAAAAACTGTTTTTT. It encodes CASFRFASTNEKLFF.

This clone has only one observation. The chain joins TRBV5-8 to TRBJ2-5; TRBD2 agrees at 13 bases. Germline-derived CDR1 and CDR2 are SGHTS and YDEGEE. The CDR3 spans 15 residues. J lost 4 bases, V lost 2 bases, and 2 bases had no gene match. CDR3 nucleotide sequence: TGTGCCAGCAGCTTACTAGCGGGGGGGACAGAGACCCAGTACTTC. As protein: CASSLLAGGTETQYF.

The chain has TRBV28 and TRBJ1-1, with 7 bases fitting TRBD1. The V segment lost 6 bases and the J segment 4 bases; nucleotides outside the gene matches: 8. This CDR3 is built from 14 residues. Germline CDR1 reads MDHEN; CDR2 reads SYDVKM. CDR3 sequence (DNA): TGTGCCAGCAGGGATTCAGGGGGGGGCACTGAAGCTTTCTTT. It encodes CASRDSGGGTEAFF. Using reference TRBV28 and TRBJ1-1 for the parts outside the CDR3, the full variable domain is DVKVTQSSRYLVKRTGEKVFLECVQDMDHENMFWYRQDPGLGLRLIYFSYDVKMKEKGDIPEGYSVSREKKERFSLILESASTNQTSMYLCASRDSGGGTEAFFGQGTRLTVV.

The chain couples TRBV4-1 to TRBJ2-5, with TRBD2 identical over 7 bases. TRBJ2-7 explains the end of the DNA better; the J call may be wrong. CDR3 length: 17 residues. Germline V lookup: CDR1 MGHRA, CDR2 YSYEKL. CDR3 nucleotides: TGCGCCAGCAGCCAAGATCGGGCTAGCGGTCAATCCTACGAGCAGTACTTC. It is translated as CASSQDRASGQSYEQYF.

The chain joins TRBV7-2 to TRBJ2-7; 8 bases align to TRBD1. The V and J ends lost 3 bases and 5 bases, in that order; junction bases with no gene match: 6. Germline-derived CDR1 and CDR2 are SGHTA and FQGNSA. The CDR3 runs 14 residues. CDR3 sequence: CASSFGQGANEQYF. In nucleotides, the CDR3 is TGTGCCAGCAGCTTCGGACAGGGAGCCAACGAGCAGTACTTC. The whole variable domain, filled in from reference TRBV7-2 and TRBJ2-7, reads GAGVSQSPSNKVTEKGKDVELRCDPISGHTALYWYRQSLGQGLEFLIYFQGNSAPDKSGLPSDRFSAERTGGSVSTLTIQRTQQEDSAVYLCASSFGQGANEQYFGPGTRLTVT.

V usage is TRBV5-1 and J usage is TRBJ1-5; D remains ambiguous. CDR3 size: 14 residues. Trimming cost V 4 bases and J 6 bases, with 14 bases left between them. The germline CDR1 and CDR2 sequences are SGHRS and YFSETQ. CDR3: CASSPVFGLQPQHF. The DNA of the CDR3 is TGCGCCAGCAGCCCGGTATTCGGGCTTCAGCCCCAGCATTTT.

The chain joins TRBV18 to TRBJ1-2; D gene unclear. This CDR3 has 13 residues. Trimming stripped 6 bases from V and 6 bases from J, with 14 bases between. Germline assignment: CDR1 KGHSH and CDR2 LQKENI. CDR3 in amino acids: CASSTRRENGYTF. The DNA for the CDR3 is TGTGCCAGCTCTACCAGGAGAGAAAATGGCTACACCTTC.

The rearrangement links TRBV27 to TRBJ2-5, with TRBD2 matching 15 bases. The DNA end favors TRBJ2-7, so the J call may be wrong. Germline V gene sequence: CDR1 MNHEY, CDR2 SMNVEV (reference sequence). The CDR3 contains 17 residues. In DNA, the CDR3 is TGTGCCAGCAGTTATCTCGGACTAGCGGGAGGGCTCTACGAGCAGTACTTC. The encoded protein is CASSYLGLAGGLYEQYF.